These 3 T cell receptor beta chains share one sample of origin, sequenced in a study of shared clonotypes between healthy human individuals. Only CD45RO-negative cells positively selected for CCR7 counted as naive CD8 cells, so terminally differentiated effector memory CD45RA+ cells were excluded. The repertoire was sequenced with immunoSEQ multiplex PCR; TCRdb's copy has only in-frame clones and lacks some. Of millions of clones in the sample, roughly 91% were seen once. The sample consisted of naive CD8+ T cells from PBMCs. The receptor set was obtained from a man between 18 and 35 years old in good health. Some clones in this sample may be carry-over from other donors' samples.

This clone came up once. V is TRBV11-3 and J is TRBJ2-2, with D possibly matching TRBD1 (5 bases). The germline gives CDR1 SGHNT, CDR2 YENEEA. V dropped 5 bases and J dropped 1 base, with 11 bases sitting between them. The CDR3 has 15 residues. This CDR3 reads CASSPATENTGELFF. The CDR3 DNA reads as TGTGCCAGCAGCCCGGCGACAGAGAACACCGGGGAGCTGTTTTTT.

The chain combines TRBV9 with TRBJ2-5; D is perhaps TRBD1 or TRBD2 (5 bases each). Germline V gene sequence: CDR1 SGDLS, CDR2 YYNGEE. Trimming cost V 0 bases and J 5 bases, with 14 bases left between them. The CDR3 covers 15 residues. The CDR3 loop is CASSVAGTRSETQYF. The CDR3 region has the DNA TGTGCCAGCAGCGTAGCCGGGACGCGAAGCGAGACCCAGTACTTC.

This rearrangement joins TRBV5-1 to TRBJ2-6, with D perhaps matching TRBD1 or TRBD2 (5 bases each). CDR3 length equals 18 residues. CDR1 is SGHRS and CDR2 is YFSETQ in the germline V gene. The V and J ends lost 7 bases and 0 bases respectively, with 20 bases between them. The CDR3 here is CASLLDPGRLSGANVLTF. As DNA, the CDR3 is TGCGCCAGCCTTCTGGATCCGGGACGGCTCTCTGGGGCCAACGTCCTGACTTTC.